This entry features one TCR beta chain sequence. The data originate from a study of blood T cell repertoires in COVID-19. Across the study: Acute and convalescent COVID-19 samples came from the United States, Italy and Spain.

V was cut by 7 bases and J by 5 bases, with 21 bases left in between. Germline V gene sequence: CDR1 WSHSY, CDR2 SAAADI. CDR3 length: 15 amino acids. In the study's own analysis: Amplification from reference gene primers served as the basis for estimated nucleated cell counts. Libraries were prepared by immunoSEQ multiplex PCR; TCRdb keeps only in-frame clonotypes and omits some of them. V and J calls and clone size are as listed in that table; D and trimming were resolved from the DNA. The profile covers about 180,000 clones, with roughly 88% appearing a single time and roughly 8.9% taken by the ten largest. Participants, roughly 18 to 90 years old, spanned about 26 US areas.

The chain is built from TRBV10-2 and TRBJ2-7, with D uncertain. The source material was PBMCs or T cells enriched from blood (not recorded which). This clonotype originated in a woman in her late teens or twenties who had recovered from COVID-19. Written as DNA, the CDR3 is TGCGCCAGCACCGACCCGACCCTGAGCAGGAACGAGCAGTACTTC. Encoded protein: CASTDPTLSRNEQYF.